This T cell receptor (beta chain) emerged from a study of blood T cell repertoires in COVID-19 (dated by TCRdb to the early 2020s). Concerning the study at large: Samples from collaborators originated in the United States, Italy and Spain and spanned both the acute and convalescent phases of COVID-19. The prospective study material was composed of cDNA or gDNA derived from T cells, B-cell-depleted T cells, or PBMCs. Subjects who had been exposed to COVID-19, were actively infected with it, or had recovered from it provided the deeply sampled blood TCRbeta repertoires that made up the dataset. The repertoires were released in a freely available public database intended as a resource for research on the immune response to SARS-CoV-2. Samples were obtained from the ongoing ImmuneRACE study (first 160 participants) and from 1,254 subjects provided by 6 global collaborators. The sample metadata nearly always contained a de-identified subject ID, COVID-19 status, age in years and sex. Where available, HLA class I and class II types were obtained from metadata supplied by the sample provider rather than from assay-based typing. What the study reported, not specific to this receptor: The amount of clinical and demographic metadata varied by source and participant and was provided uncurated.

TCRbeta CDR3 regions were amplified from genomic DNA by means of the immunoSEQ Assay, a bias-controlled multiplex PCR. Per the authors' processing: The number of nucleated cells in each sample was estimated from the amplification of reference gene primers within the assay. To quantify the absolute abundance of each unique TCRbeta CDR3 rearrangement, sequence reads were collapsed and filtered. For each sample, productive Simpson clonality was calculated as the square root of Simpson's diversity index across productive rearrangements. The table was pulled from immuneACCESS by TCRdb, which kept in-frame rearrangements only. Such tables lose some clones; where checked, under half of the loss comes from unresolved V genes, and the rest has no known cause. That table is the source of V, J and clone size, and D and trimming were worked out from the DNA. This sample is represented by some 160,000 clones; about four fifths of them were singletons. The ten largest clones take up approximately 10% of the sample.

Collaborating institutions collected whole blood in K2EDTA tubes following their own protocols. For TCRbeta analysis, collaborators shipped samples in one of three forms: frozen whole blood, isolated PBMCs, or DNA extracted from either of those sample types. The germline V gene (reference sequence) provides CDR1 SSHAT and CDR2 FNYEAQ. From its cysteine to its phenylalanine, the CDR3 spans 15 amino acids. CDR3 DNA only is kept here, 45 bases in frame from base 1. Note on this clone: Its antigen remains unidentified. One end of the junction fails to match germline, which may point to a read error.

The origin of this receptor is a man between 65 and 85 years old with active or convalescent COVID-19. Material: peripheral blood. The chain employs TRBV7-7 and TRBJ2-1; the D gene is perhaps TRBD2, on 6 matching bases. The DNA sequence reads TGTGCTAGCAGCCCCCGACTAGATTCCTACAATGAGCAGTTCTTC. This yields the protein CASSPRLDSYNEQFF.